Shown below are 5 T cell receptor beta chains from a single sample sequenced in a study of cytomegalovirus exposure and HLA in healthy donors. 13 Jbeta primers and 60 Vbeta primers were used for the PCR. TCRdb keeps only in-frame clones here, not all; method: immunoSEQ multiplex PCR. The sample holds about 100,000 clones; approximately 77% are singletons and the top ten take 11% to 15%. The sequencing sample was made of PBMCs. The receptors stem from a male donor in good health and CMV-seropositive.

The chain recombines TRBV30 with TRBJ2-5, with 8 bases aligning to TRBD2. CDR3 length equals 12 residues. The V and J ends lost 4 bases and 5 bases, in that order; junction bases with no gene match: 3. Germline V gene data show CDR1 as GTSNPN and CDR2 as SVGIG (reference sequence). DNA for the CDR3: TGTGCCTGGACGGGGGGGCGGGAGACCCAGTACTTC. It translates to CAWTGGRETQYF.

The V call is TRBV19, the J call TRBJ1-1; D is unclear. Trimming took off 6 bases at V and 5 bases at J, with 13 bases between the two ends. The CDR3 spans 13 residues. The germline V gene has CDR1 LNHDA and CDR2 SQIVND (reference sequence). CDR3 loop: CASSPFTGTEAFF. In nucleotides, the CDR3 is TGTGCCAGTAGCCCATTCACGGGAACTGAAGCTTTCTTT.

The genes are TRBV11-2 and TRBJ2-7, with D perhaps TRBD1 (6 bases). CDR3 length equals 15 residues. Per the germline V gene, CDR1 is SGHAT and CDR2 is FQNNGV. V lost 6 bases and J lost 2, with 17 bases in between. The CDR3 sequence is CASRSFRGEAYEQYF. The DNA for the CDR3 is TGTGCCAGCAGGTCCTTCAGGGGAGAAGCCTACGAGCAGTACTTC. Full variable domain (rest looked up from reference TRBV11-2 and TRBJ2-7): EAGVAQSPRYKIIEKRQSVAFWCNPISGHATLYWYQQILGQGPKLLIQFQNNGVVDDSQLPKDRFSAERLKGVDSTLKIQPAKLEDSAVYLCASRSFRGEAYEQYFGPGTRLTVT.

As for this clone: The sample holds other DNA sequences that translate to the same CDR3. V usage is TRBV7-8 and J usage is TRBJ1-1, with a weak D call TRBD1 (5 bases). V was trimmed by 5 bases and J by 1 base, leaving 14 bases between them. The V gene's germline CDR1 is SGHVS and CDR2 FQNEAQ. The length of the CDR3 is 15 residues. The CDR3 sequence: CASSPAGRGNTEAFF. CDR3 coding DNA: TGTGCCAGCAGCCCCGCGGGGCGTGGGAACACTGAAGCTTTCTTT.

Worth noting for this clone: The identical CDR3 is also encoded by other nucleotide sequences in the sample. The CDR3, as DNA: TGCGCCAGCAGCCAAGATATAGCGGGGGAAGAGACCCAGTACTTC. It codes for CASSQDIAGEETQYF. The rearrangement uses TRBV4-3 and TRBJ2-5; TRBD2 matches at 9 bases. V shed 0 bases and J 3 bases; nucleotides not matched to a gene: 2. CDR3 length equals 15 residues. CDR1 LGHNA and CDR2 YSLEER come from the germline V gene.